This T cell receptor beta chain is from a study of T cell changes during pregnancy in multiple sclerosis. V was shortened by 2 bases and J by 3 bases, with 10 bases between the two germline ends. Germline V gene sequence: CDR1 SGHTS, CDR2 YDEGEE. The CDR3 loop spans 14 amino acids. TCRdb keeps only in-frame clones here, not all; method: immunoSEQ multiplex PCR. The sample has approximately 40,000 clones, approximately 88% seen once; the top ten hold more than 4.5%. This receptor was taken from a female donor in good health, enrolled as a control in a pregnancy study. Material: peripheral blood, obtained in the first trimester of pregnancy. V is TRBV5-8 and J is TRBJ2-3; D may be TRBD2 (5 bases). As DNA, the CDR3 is TGTGCCAGCAGCTTCGAACGGGGTACAGATACGCAGTATTTT. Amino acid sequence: CASSFERGTDTQYF.